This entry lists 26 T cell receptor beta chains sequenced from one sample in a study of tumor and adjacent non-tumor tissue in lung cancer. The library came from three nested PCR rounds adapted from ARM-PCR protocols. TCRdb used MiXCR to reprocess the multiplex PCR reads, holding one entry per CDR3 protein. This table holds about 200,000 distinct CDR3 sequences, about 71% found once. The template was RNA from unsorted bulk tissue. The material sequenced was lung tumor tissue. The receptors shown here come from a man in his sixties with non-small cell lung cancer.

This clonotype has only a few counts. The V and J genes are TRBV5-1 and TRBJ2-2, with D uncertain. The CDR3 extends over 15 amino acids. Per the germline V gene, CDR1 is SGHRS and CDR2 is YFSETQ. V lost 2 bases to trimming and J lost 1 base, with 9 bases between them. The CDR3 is CASSLGTQNTGELFF. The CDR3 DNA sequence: TGCGCCAGCAGCTTAGGAACTCAGAACACCGGGGAGCTGTTTTTT.

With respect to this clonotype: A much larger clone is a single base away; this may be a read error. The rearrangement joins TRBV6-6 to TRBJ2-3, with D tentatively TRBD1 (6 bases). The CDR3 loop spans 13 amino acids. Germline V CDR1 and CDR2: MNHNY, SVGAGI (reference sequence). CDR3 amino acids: CANSRDTTDTQYF. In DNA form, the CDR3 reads TGTGCCAACAGTAGGGACACCACAGATACGCAGTATTTT.

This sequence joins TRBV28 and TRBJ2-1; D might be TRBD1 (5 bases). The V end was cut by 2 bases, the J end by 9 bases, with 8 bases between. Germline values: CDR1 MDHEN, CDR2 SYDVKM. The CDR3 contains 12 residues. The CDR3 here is CASSLTGSEQFF. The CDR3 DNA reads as TGTGCCAGCAGTTTAACAGGTAGTGAGCAGTTCTTC.

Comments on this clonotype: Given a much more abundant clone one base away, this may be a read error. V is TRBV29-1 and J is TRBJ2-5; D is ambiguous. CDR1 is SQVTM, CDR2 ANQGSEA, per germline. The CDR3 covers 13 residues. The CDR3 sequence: CSVLEWIEENQYF. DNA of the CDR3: TGCAGCGTTCTGGAATGGATTGAAGAGAACCAGTACTTC.

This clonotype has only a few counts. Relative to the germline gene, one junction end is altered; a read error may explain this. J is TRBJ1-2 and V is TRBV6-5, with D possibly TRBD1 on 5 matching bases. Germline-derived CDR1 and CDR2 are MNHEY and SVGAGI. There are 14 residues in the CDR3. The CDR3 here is CVSSYRGSIYGYTF. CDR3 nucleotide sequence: TGTGTCAGCAGTTACCGGGGCTCCATCTATGGCTACACCTTC.

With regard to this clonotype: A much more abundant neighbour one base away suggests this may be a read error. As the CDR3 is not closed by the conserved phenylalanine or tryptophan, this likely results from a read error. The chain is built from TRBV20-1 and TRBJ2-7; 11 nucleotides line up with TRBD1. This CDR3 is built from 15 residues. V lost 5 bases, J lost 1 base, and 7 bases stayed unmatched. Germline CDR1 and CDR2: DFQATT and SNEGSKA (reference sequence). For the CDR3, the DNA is TGCAGTGCTGGAGGGACAGGGGGATTTTCCTACGAGCAGTACTTG. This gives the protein CSAGGTGGFSYEQYL.

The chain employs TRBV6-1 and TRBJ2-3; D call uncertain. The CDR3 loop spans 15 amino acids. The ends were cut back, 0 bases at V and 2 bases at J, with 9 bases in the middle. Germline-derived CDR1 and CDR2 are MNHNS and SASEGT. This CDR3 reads CASSEALHPTDTQYF. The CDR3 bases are TGTGCCAGCAGTGAAGCGCTCCATCCCACAGATACGCAGTATTTT.

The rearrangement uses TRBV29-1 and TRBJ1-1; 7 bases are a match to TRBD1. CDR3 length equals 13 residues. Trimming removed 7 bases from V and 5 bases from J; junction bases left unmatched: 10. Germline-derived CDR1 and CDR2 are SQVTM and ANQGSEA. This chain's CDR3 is CSELQGKGTEAFF. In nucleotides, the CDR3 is TGCAGCGAATTACAGGGGAAGGGGACTGAAGCTTTCTTT.

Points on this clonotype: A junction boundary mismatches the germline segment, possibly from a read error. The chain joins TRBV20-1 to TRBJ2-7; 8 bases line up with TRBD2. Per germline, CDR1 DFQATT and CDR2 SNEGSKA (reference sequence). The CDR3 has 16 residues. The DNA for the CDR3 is TGCAGTGTTAGAGACGGGACTAGGGGGACGAACTACGAACAGTACTTC. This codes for CSVRDGTRGTNYEQYF.

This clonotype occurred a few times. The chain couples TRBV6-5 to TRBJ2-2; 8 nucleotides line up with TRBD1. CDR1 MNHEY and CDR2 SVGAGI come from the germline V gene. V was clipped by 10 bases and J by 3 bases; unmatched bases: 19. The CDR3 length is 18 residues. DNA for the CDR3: TGTGCCACCCGGCCCCCTAGGACAGGGAGATGGGACACCGGGGAGCTGTTTTTT. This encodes CATRPPRTGRWDTGELFF.

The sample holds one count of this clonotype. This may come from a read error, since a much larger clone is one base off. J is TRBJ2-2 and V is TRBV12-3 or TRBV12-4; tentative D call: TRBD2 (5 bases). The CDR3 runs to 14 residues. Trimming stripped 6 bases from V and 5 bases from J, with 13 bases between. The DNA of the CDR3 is TGTGCCAGCAGCCGCCAGCGGAAGACCGGGGAGCTGTTTTTT. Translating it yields CASSRQRKTGELFF.

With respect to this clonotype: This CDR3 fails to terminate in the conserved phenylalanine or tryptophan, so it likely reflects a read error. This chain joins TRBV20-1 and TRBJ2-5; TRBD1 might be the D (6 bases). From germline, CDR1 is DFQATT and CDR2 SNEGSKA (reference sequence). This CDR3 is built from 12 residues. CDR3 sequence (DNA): TGCAGAGCTACAGGGAACCAAGAGACCCAGTACATC. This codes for CRATGNQETQYI.

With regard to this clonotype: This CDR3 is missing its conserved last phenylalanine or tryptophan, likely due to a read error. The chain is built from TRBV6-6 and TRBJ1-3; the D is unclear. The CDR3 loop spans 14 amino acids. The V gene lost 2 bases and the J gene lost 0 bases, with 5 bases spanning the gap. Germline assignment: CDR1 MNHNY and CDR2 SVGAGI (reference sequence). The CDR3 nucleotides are TGTGCCAGCAGTTACCCAGACTCTGGAAACACCATATATTCT. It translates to CASSYPDSGNTIYS.

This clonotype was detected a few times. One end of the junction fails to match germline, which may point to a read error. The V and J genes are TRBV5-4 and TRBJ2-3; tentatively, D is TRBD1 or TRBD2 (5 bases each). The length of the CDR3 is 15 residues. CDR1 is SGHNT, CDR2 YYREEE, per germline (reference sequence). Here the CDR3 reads CANSPGRISTDTQYF. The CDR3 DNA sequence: TGTGCCAACAGCCCGGGACGAATCAGCACAGATACGCAGTATTTT.

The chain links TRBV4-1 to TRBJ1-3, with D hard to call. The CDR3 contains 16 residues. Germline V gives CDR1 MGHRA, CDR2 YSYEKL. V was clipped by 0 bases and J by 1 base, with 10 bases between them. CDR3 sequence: CASSQDRQVSGNTIYF. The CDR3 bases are TGCGCCAGCAGCCAAGATAGACAAGTTTCTGGAAACACCATATATTTT.

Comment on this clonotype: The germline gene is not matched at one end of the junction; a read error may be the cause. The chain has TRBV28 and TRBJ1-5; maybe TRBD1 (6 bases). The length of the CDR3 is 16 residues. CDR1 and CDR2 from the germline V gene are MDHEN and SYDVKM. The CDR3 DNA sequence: TGTGCCAGCAGGGCCACCTTTGGGGGCAGCAATCAGCCTCAGCATTTT. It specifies CASRATFGGSNQPQHF.

CDR3 in amino acids: CASKWGETQYF. CDR3 DNA: TGTGCCAGCAAATGGGGAGAGACCCAGTACTTC. The chain employs TRBV6-6 and TRBJ2-5; no reliable D call. Trimming took 7 bases from V and 4 from J, leaving 7 bases between them. The CDR3 has 11 amino acids. Germline V CDR1 and CDR2: MNHNY, SVGAGI (reference sequence).

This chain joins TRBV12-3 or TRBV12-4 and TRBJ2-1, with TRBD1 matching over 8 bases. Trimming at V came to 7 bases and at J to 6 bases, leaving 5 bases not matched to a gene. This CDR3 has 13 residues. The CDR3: CASTRQGCNEQFF. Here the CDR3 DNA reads TGTGCCAGCACGAGACAGGGGTGCAATGAGCAGTTCTTC.

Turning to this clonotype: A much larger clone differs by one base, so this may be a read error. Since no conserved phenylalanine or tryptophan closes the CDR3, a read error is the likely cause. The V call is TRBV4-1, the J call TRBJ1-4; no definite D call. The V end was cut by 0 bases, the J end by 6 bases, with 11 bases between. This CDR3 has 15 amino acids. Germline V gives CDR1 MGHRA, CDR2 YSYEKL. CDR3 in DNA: TGCGCCAGCAGCCAAGACCCAACCGGAGATGAAAAACTGTTTTAT. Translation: CASSQDPTGDEKLFY.

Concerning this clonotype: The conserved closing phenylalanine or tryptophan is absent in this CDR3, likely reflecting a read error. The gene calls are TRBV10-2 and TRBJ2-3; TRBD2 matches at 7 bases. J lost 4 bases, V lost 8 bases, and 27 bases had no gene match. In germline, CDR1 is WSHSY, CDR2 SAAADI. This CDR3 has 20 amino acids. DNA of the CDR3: TGCGCCAGCGCTCCAAACCGATGGACTGGCGGGAGCCGCGGTTCAGATACGCAGTATCTT. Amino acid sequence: CASAPNRWTGGSRGSDTQYL.

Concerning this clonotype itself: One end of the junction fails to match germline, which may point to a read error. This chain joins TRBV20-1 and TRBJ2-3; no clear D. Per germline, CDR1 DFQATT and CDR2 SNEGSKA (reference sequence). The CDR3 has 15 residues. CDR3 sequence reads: CSARDSGFSTDTQYF. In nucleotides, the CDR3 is TGCAGTGCTAGAGATTCTGGATTCAGCACAGATACGCAATATTTT.

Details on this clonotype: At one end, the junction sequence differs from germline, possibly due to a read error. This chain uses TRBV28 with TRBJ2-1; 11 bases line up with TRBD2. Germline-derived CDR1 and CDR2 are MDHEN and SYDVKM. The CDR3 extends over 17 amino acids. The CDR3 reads CASSPSLAGGRYNEHFF. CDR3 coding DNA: TGTGCCAGCAGCCCTAGCCTAGCGGGGGGAAGATACAACGAGCATTTCTTC.

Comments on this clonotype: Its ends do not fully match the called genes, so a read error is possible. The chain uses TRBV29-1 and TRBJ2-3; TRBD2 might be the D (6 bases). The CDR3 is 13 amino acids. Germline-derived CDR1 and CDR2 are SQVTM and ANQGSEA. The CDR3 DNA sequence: TGCAGCTCCCGTAGCGGTGGGGCAGATACGCAGTGTTTT. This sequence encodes CSSRSGGADTQCF.

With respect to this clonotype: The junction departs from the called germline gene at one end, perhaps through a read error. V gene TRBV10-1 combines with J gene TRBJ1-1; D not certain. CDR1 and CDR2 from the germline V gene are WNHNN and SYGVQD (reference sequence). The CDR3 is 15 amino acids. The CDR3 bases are TGCGCCAGCAGTAATTCCACGGGAGTGAACATTGAAGCTTTCTTT. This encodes CASSNSTGVNIEAFF.

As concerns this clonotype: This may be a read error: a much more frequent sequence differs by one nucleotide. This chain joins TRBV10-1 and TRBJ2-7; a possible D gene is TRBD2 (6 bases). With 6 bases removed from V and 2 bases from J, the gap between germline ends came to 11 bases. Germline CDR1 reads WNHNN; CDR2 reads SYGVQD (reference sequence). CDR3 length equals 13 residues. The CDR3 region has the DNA TGCGCCAGCAGCCCGGGAGACACCTACGAGCAGTACTTC. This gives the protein CASSPGDTYEQYF.

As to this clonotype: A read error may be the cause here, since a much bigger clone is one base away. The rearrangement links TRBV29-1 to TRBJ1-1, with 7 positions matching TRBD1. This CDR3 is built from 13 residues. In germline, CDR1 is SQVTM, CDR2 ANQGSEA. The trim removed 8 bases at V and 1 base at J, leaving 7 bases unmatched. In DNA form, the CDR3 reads TGCAGCTTTCGGACAGGCGCGAACACTGAAGCTTTCTTT. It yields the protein CSFRTGANTEAFF.